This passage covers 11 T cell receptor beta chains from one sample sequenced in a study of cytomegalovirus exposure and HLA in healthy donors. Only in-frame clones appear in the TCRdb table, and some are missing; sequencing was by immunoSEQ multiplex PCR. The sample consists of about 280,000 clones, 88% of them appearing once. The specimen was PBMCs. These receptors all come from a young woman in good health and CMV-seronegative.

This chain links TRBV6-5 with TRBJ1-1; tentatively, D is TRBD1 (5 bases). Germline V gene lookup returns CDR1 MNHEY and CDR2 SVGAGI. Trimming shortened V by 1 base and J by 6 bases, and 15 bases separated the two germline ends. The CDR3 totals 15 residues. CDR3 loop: CASSYYPSAGAEAFF. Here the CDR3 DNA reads TGTGCCAGCAGTTACTACCCCTCGGCGGGGGCTGAAGCTTTCTTT.

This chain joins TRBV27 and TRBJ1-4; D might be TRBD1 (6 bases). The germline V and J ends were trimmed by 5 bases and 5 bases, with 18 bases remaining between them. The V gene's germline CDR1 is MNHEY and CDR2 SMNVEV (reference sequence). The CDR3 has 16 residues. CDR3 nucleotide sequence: TGTGCCAGCAGTCCATTTGTCGGGGGGCAGAATGAAAAACTGTTTTTT. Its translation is CASSPFVGGQNEKLFF.

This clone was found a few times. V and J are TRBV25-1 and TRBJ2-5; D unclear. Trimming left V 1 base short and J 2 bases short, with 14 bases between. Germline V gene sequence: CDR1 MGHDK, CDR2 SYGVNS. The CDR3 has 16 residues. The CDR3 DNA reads TGTGCCAGCAGTGAATTCCCCACCGCCAGGCAAGAGACCCAGTACTTC. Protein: CASSEFPTARQETQYF.

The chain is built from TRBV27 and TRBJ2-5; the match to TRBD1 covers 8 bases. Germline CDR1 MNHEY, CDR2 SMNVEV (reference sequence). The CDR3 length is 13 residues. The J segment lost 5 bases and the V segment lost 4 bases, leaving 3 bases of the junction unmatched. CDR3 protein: CASSYTGGETQYF. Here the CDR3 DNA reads TGTGCCAGCAGTTATACAGGGGGGGAGACCCAGTACTTC.

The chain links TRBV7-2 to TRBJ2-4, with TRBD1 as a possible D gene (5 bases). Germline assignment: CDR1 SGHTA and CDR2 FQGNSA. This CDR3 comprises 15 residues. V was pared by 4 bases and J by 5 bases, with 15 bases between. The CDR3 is CASSSSRVWENIQYF. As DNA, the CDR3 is TGTGCCAGCAGCTCAAGCAGGGTATGGGAAAACATTCAGTACTTC. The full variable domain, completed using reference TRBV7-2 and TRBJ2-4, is GAGVSQSPSNKVTEKGKDVELRCDPISGHTALYWYRQSLGQGLEFLIYFQGNSAPDKSGLPSDRFSAERTGGSVSTLTIQRTQQEDSAVYLCASSSSRVWENIQYFGAGTRLSVL.

The CDR3 coding sequence is TGCAGCGTTGGGGGACTAGCGGGAGGATTCTTC. Protein product: CSVGGLAGGFF. The chain is built from TRBV29-1 and TRBJ2-1; 15 bases align to TRBD2. Looked up from germline, CDR1 is SQVTM and CDR2 is ANQGSEA. The trim removed 4 bases at V and 16 bases at J, leaving 2 bases unmatched. The CDR3 extends over 11 amino acids.

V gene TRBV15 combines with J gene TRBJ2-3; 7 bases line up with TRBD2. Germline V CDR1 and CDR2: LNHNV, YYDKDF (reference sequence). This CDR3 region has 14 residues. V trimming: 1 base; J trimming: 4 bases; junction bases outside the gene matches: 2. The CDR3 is CATSRAGGPDTQYF. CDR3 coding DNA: TGTGCCACCAGCAGAGCGGGAGGTCCAGATACGCAGTATTTT.

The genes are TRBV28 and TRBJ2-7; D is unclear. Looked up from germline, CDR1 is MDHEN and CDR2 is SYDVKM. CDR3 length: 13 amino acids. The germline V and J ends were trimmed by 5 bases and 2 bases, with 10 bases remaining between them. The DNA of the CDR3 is TGTGCCAGCAGTGGTTCTACCCCCTACGAGCAGTACTTC. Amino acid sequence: CASSGSTPYEQYF.

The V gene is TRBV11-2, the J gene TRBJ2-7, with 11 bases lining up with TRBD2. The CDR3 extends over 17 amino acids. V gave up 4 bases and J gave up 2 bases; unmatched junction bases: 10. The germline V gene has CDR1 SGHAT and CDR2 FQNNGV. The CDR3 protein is CASSSSTSGTAPYEQYF. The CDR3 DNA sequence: TGTGCCAGCAGCTCCTCGACTAGCGGGACCGCCCCCTACGAGCAGTACTTC.

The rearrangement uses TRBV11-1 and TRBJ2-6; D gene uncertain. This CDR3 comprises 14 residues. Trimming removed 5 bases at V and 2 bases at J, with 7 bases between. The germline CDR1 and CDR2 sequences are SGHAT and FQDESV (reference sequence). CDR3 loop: CASSLNAGANVLTF. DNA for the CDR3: TGTGCCAGCAGCCTAAATGCTGGGGCCAACGTCCTGACTTTC.

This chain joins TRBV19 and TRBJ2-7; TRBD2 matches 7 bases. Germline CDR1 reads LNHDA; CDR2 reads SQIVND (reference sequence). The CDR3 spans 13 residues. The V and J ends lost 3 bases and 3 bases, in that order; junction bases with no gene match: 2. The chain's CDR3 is CASSMASGYEQYF. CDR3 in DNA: TGTGCCAGTAGTATGGCTAGCGGCTACGAGCAGTACTTC. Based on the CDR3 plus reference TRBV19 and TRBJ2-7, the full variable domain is DGGITQSPKYLFRKEGQNVTLSCEQNLNHDAMYWYRQDPGQGLRLIYYSQIVNDFQKGDIAEGYSVSREKKESFPLTVTSAQKNPTAFYLCASSMASGYEQYFGPGTRLTVT.